Described below is a single T cell receptor (beta chain) sequence and its context. The antigen remains undetermined. Some clones are missing from TCRdb's copy, which holds only in-frame ones; the method was immunoSEQ multiplex PCR. This table holds around 37,000 clones, 95% found once. This sample is part of a study of T cell clonotyping in hematopoietic cell transplantation. Overall study results and limits: Broader posttransplant TCR repertoire diversity was predicted by graft donor and pretransplant recipient Inverse Simpson Index values. CD4 and CD8 repertoire contributions could not be separated without sorting. After transplant, recipient diversity fell while pathologically expanded clonotypes grew through day 180. At the given depth, recipient repertoires were over 95% de novo clonotypes.

V was shortened by 4 bases and J by 4 bases, with 16 bases between the two germline ends. Per the germline V gene, CDR1 is GTSNPN and CDR2 is SVGIG (reference sequence). This CDR3 region has 14 residues. The chain joins TRBV30 to TRBJ1-2, with D possibly being TRBD1 (5 bases). The clonotype was recovered from a man aged 30 to 45 in good health. Some clones in this sample may be carry-over from other donors' samples. The material sequenced was peripheral blood mononuclear cells. As DNA, the CDR3 is TGTGCCTGGACCAGGGAGAGGGAGGGCTATGGCTACACCTTC. It is translated as CAWTREREGYGYTF.